Below, 26 T cell receptor beta chains from the same sample are listed, as sequenced in a study of blood T cells in healthy people across ages. Combining a sample-barcoded 5' primer with a J-beta primer mix, a second PCR ran for roughly 7 to 12 cycles. From the 5' RACE reads, TCRdb called clonotypes with MiXCR, one entry per CDR3 protein. The table lists about 840,000 distinct CDR3 sequences, roughly 29% of them singletons. The same sample was also used in a study of T cells of mothers and their children.

The sequenced material came from blood. The source is a woman in her forties in good health.

The sample holds many counts of this clonotype. Because the CDR3's place on the DNA is in doubt, the DNA is left out and the CDR3 is given as listed by TCRdb. V usage is TRBV28 and J usage is TRBJ2-1. The germline CDR1 and CDR2 sequences are MDHEN and SYDVKM. Including both end residues, the CDR3 is 12 amino acids long. CDR3: CASSILGNEQFF.

As for this clonotype: This may be a read error, as it is one base from a much larger clone. V gene TRBV13 combines with J gene TRBJ2-7; 11 nucleotides align to TRBD2. Germline values: CDR1 PRHDT, CDR2 FYEKMQ (reference sequence). CDR3 size: 15 residues. The CDR3 sequence: CANSAQGLADYEQYF. CDR3 in DNA: TGTGCCAACAGCGCACAGGGACTAGCGGACTACGAGCAGTACTTC.

This clonotype appeared a few times. The chain joins TRBV6-6 to TRBJ2-3; 9 nucleotides agree with TRBD2. The germline gives CDR1 MNHNY, CDR2 SVGAGI (reference sequence). The CDR3 consists of 15 residues. The junction had 9 bases not matched to a gene; V was cut back by 5 bases and J by 6 bases. The CDR3 spells CASSRGLARPDTQYF. The CDR3 coding sequence is TGTGCCAGCAGTCGTGGACTAGCGAGACCGGATACGCAGTATTTT.

This clonotype was detected a few times. J is TRBJ2-3 and V is TRBV20-1; 10 bases are a match to TRBD1. CDR1 is DFQATT and CDR2 is SNEGSKA in the germline V gene (reference sequence). V dropped 0 bases and J dropped 3; count of bases not matched to a gene: 12. This CDR3 spans 18 amino acids. The CDR3 is CSARDMRRGQGYTDTQYF. The DNA of the CDR3 is TGCAGTGCTAGAGATATGAGGAGGGGACAGGGGTATACAGATACGCAGTATTTT.

This clonotype has a handful of counts. Since a much larger clone is just one base distant, this may be a read error. CDR3 sequence (DNA): TGCGCCAGCAGCTTGGGAATTGGGTTGGTCGGGGAGCTGTTTTTT. It is translated as CASSLGIGLVGELFF. The rearrangement links TRBV5-1 to TRBJ2-2, with D hard to call. Germline-derived CDR1 and CDR2 are SGHRS and YFSETQ. Trimming removed 0 bases at V and 7 bases at J, with 13 bases between. The CDR3 extends over 15 amino acids. The full variable domain, its missing parts supplied by reference TRBV5-1 and TRBJ2-2, is KAGVTQTPRYLIKTRGQQVTLSCSPISGHRSVSWYQQTPGQGLQFLFEYFSETQRNKGNFPGRFSGRQFSNSRSEMNVSTLELGDSALYLCASSLGIGLVGELFFGEGSRLTVL.

At least ten counts were recorded for this clonotype. The rearrangement joins TRBV5-1 to TRBJ2-7; D uncertain. This CDR3 region has 13 residues. From germline, CDR1 is SGHRS and CDR2 YFSETQ. V was clipped by 4 bases and J by 0 bases, with 8 bases between them. As DNA, the CDR3 is TGCGCCAGCAGCCTGACACTCTCCTACGAGCAGTACTTC. Its translation is CASSLTLSYEQYF.

V gene TRBV11-3 combines with J gene TRBJ2-1; TRBD1 matches at 11 bases. The CDR3 has 16 amino acids. Per germline, CDR1 SGHNT and CDR2 YENEEA. V gave up 3 bases and J gave up 6 bases; unmatched junction bases: 7. The CDR3 DNA sequence: TGTGCCAGCAGCTTGGGACAGGGGGGGATCCTCAATGAGCAGTTCTTC. Its protein product is CASSLGQGGILNEQFF. Full variable domain (outside the CDR3, taken from reference TRBV11-3 and TRBJ2-1): EAGVVQSPRYKIIEKKQPVAFWCNPISGHNTLYWYLQNLGQGPELLIRYENEEAVDDSQLPKDRFSAERLKGVDSTLKIQPAELGDSAVYLCASSLGQGGILNEQFFGPGTRLTVL.

J is TRBJ2-7 and V is TRBV12-3 or TRBV12-4, with D maybe TRBD2 (5 bases). The CDR3 is made up of 14 amino acids. The germline V and J ends were trimmed by 3 bases and 2 bases, with 11 bases remaining between them. Here the CDR3 DNA reads TGTGCCAGCAGTTTTAAAGGGAGACCCTACGAGCAGTACTTC. Encoded protein: CASSFKGRPYEQYF.

To note about this clonotype: The germline gene is not matched at one end of the junction; a read error may be the cause. This chain uses TRBV7-2 with TRBJ1-1; tentatively, D is TRBD1 (6 bases). CDR3 length equals 16 residues. Germline V gene sequence: CDR1 SGHTA, CDR2 FQGNSA. The CDR3 DNA reads as TGTGCCGGCAGCTTGGGGGCGGGACGGCTGAACACTGAAGCTTTCTTT. As protein: CAGSLGAGRLNTEAFF.

This sequence joins TRBV6-1 and TRBJ1-6, with a weak D call TRBD1 (5 bases). This CDR3 comprises 13 residues. Trimming pared 8 bases from V and 6 bases from J, leaving 11 bases between. Per the germline V gene, CDR1 is MNHNS and CDR2 is SASEGT. The CDR3 region has the DNA TGTGCCAGCTTAGGGGCAACTAATTCACCCCTCCACTTT. Encoded protein: CASLGATNSPLHF.

This clonotype was detected only a few times. The CDR3 DNA sequence: TGTGCCACCAGCAACCAGGGACAGGGGGACACTGAAGCTTTCTTT. As protein: CATSNQGQGDTEAFF. The chain carries TRBV15 and TRBJ1-1; 11 nucleotides match TRBD1. CDR3 length: 15 residues. Germline CDR1 reads LNHNV; CDR2 reads YYDKDF (reference sequence). V lost 4 bases to trimming and J lost 3 bases; unmatched junction nucleotides: 4.

The chain combines TRBV28 with TRBJ2-7; D is unclear. The CDR3 loop spans 15 amino acids. Germline loops: CDR1 MDHEN, CDR2 SYDVKM. Trimming cost V 6 bases and J 5 bases, with 20 bases left between them. The CDR3 loop is CASSLPLMGHHEQYF. In DNA form, the CDR3 reads TGTGCCAGCAGCCTACCCCTGATGGGTCACCACGAGCAGTACTTC.

The chain links TRBV5-1 to TRBJ2-2; D gene ambiguous. Germline V gene sequence: CDR1 SGHRS, CDR2 YFSETQ. This CDR3 spans 16 amino acids. Trimming cost V 0 bases and J 4 bases, with 13 bases left between them. CDR3 DNA sequence: TGCGCCAGCAGCTTGGCCGAGGTCTTGGGCACCGGGGAGCTGTTTTTT. This sequence encodes CASSLAEVLGTGELFF.

This clonotype was picked up many times. J is TRBJ1-2 and V is TRBV20-1; no clear D. CDR1 and CDR2 (germline): DFQATT, SNEGSKA (reference sequence). V dropped 0 bases and J dropped 0 bases, with 5 bases sitting between them. This CDR3 has 13 amino acids. CDR3 sequence: CSARETANYGYTF. CDR3 in DNA: TGCAGTGCTAGAGAGACGGCTAACTATGGCTACACCTTC.

Of note for this clonotype: The junction differs from germline at one of its ends, possibly a read error. This chain connects TRBV18 to TRBJ2-4; a possible D gene is TRBD2 (6 bases). The CDR3 sequence is 12 residues long. Germline V gene lookup returns CDR1 KGHSH and CDR2 LQKENI. CDR3 protein: CTSSPTSYEQYF. The CDR3 nucleotides are TGTACCAGCTCACCGACTAGTTATGAGCAGTACTTC.

The gene calls are TRBV6-2 or TRBV6-3 and TRBJ2-2; D could derive from TRBD1 or TRBD2 (5 bases each). The CDR3 has 17 amino acids. V lost 6 bases, J lost 2 bases, and 19 bases lay in between. The germline CDR1 and CDR2 sequences are MNHEY and SVGEGT. CDR3 sequence reads: CASRSLSLGVNTGELFF. In DNA form, the CDR3 reads TGTGCCAGCAGATCCCTTAGCCTGGGGGTAAACACCGGGGAGCTGTTTTTT.

J is TRBJ2-7 and V is TRBV18, with TRBD1 matching over 7 bases. The CDR3 loop spans 15 amino acids. V gave up 4 bases and J gave up 6 bases; unmatched junction bases: 12. CDR1 is KGHSH, CDR2 LQKENI, per germline. The CDR3 DNA reads as TGTGCCAGCTCACAGGGGACAGCCCCTGTCGGCGAGCAGTACTTC. Translation gives CASSQGTAPVGEQYF.

The chain joins TRBV7-9 to TRBJ1-1; D is undetermined. Between the trimmed V and J ends, which lost 5 bases and 1 base, there was a span of 11 bases. The CDR3 length is 14 residues. Germline V lookup: CDR1 SEHNR, CDR2 FQNEAQ (reference sequence). The CDR3 DNA sequence: TGTGCCAGCAGCCCAGAGATGACGAACACTGAAGCTTTCTTT. It yields the protein CASSPEMTNTEAFF.

This clonotype was counted at least ten times. This sequence joins TRBV28 and TRBJ2-1, with D possibly TRBD2 on 5 matching bases. CDR3 length: 15 residues. With 7 bases removed from V and 0 bases from J, the gap between germline ends came to 13 bases. From germline, CDR1 is MDHEN and CDR2 SYDVKM. CDR3 residues: CASNRGLSSYNEQFF. The CDR3 region has the DNA TGTGCCAGCAACCGAGGGTTAAGCTCCTACAATGAGCAGTTCTTC.

This clonotype has ten or more counts. Relative to the germline gene, one junction end is altered; a read error may explain this. The rearrangement links TRBV7-7 to TRBJ2-3; TRBD2 matches 11 bases. The germline CDR1 and CDR2 sequences are SSHAT and FNYEAQ (reference sequence). The CDR3 is made up of 15 amino acids. CDR3 residues: CASSAGLAGTDTQYF. Here the CDR3 DNA reads TGTGCTAGCAGCGCGGGACTAGCGGGCACAGATACGCAGTATTTT.

This chain's CDR3 is CASSELVSPHEQYF. The CDR3 region has the DNA TGTGCCAGCAGTGAATTAGTCTCTCCCCACGAGCAGTACTTC. The chain combines TRBV2 with TRBJ2-4; D gene ambiguous. The assigned J gene may be wrong: the sequence end matches TRBJ2-7 better. Germline lookup yields CDR1 SNHLY and CDR2 FYNNEI. The CDR3 is made up of 14 amino acids.

This clonotype turned up a few times. The chain couples TRBV14 to TRBJ2-5; D unresolved. V was shortened by 1 base and J by 7 bases, with 16 bases between the two germline ends. The germline gives CDR1 SGHDN, CDR2 FVKESK. The CDR3 has 15 amino acids. CDR3 sequence: CASSQVRQATTTQYF. The CDR3, as DNA: TGTGCCAGCAGCCAAGTCCGGCAGGCTACTACGACCCAGTACTTC.

The gene calls are TRBV28 and TRBJ2-5, with D possibly TRBD1 on 7 matching bases. The closer fit of TRBJ2-7 to the DNA end suggests the J call may be wrong. CDR3 length: 14 residues. The germline V gene has CDR1 MDHEN and CDR2 SYDVKM. CDR3 sequence reads: CASMGDSRRGEQYF. The CDR3 nucleotides read TGTGCCAGCATGGGGGACAGTCGGAGGGGCGAGCAGTACTTC.

This clonotype was seen at least ten times. The chain couples TRBV4-3 to TRBJ2-7, with TRBD1 identical over 7 bases. The germline CDR1 and CDR2 sequences are LGHNA and YSLEER. The CDR3 loop spans 14 amino acids. J lost 6 bases, V lost 4 bases, and 9 bases had no gene match. The CDR3 protein is CASSPSSGTAEQYF. The CDR3 DNA reads as TGCGCCAGCAGCCCATCCTCCGGGACAGCCGAGCAGTACTTC.

A remark on this clonotype: At one boundary the junction diverges from the germline segment, which might be a read error. The J gene is TRBJ2-5, the V gene TRBV20-1, with D possibly matching TRBD2 (7 bases). CDR3 length: 15 amino acids. The germline gives CDR1 DFQATT, CDR2 SNEGSKA (reference sequence). CDR3 in DNA: TGCAATGCTAGAGGAAGTGCGGGGGCCCAAGAGACCCAGTACTTC. It encodes CNARGSAGAQETQYF.

This rearrangement joins TRBV7-6 to TRBJ2-5; TRBD1 matches 10 bases. Trimming removed 4 bases from V and 5 bases from J; junction bases left unmatched: 4. The length of the CDR3 is 14 residues. Germline CDR1 and CDR2: SGHVS and FNYEAQ. CDR3 loop: CASSSGTGDETQYF. CDR3 DNA sequence: TGTGCCAGCAGCTCCGGGACAGGGGACGAGACCCAGTACTTC.